The present T cell receptor beta chain was sequenced within a study of shared clonotypes between healthy human individuals. Study information: Ranging from 18 to 49 in age, donors were two women and three men.

Method: immunoSEQ multiplex PCR; TCRdb's copy keeps in-frame clones and lacks some. The table shows around 600,000 clones, with around 97% occurring only once. Germline CDR1 is DFQATT and CDR2 is SNEGSKA (reference sequence). The CDR3 totals 11 residues. Comment on this clone: Antigen: not known.

General observations from the study: A few donors had 5% to 6% of their naive CD4 clonotypes in common.

The TCR sequence derives from a woman aged 30 to 39 in good health. This chain joins TRBV20-1 and TRBJ2-3; D not certain. Sequencing was done on a sample of naive CD4+ T cells sorted from blood. Subset denoted: CD45RA+ positively selected. The CDR3 region is CTGGEADTQYF. The CDR3 DNA follows: TGCACTGGCGGAGAAGCAGATACGCAGTATTTT.